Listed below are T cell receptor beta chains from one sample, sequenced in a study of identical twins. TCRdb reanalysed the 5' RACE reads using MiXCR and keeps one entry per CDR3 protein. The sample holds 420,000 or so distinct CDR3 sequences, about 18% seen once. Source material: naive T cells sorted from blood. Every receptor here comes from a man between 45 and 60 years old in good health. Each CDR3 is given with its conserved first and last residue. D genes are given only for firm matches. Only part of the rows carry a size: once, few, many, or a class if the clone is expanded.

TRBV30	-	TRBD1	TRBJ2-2	CAWRGLGQVANTGELFF	TGTGCCTGGAGAGGCCTCGGACAGGTCGCGAACACCGGGGAGCTGTTTTTT
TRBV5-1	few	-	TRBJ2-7	CASSARTAYEQYF	TGCGCCAGCAGCGCCCGGACAGCTTACGAGCAGTACTTC
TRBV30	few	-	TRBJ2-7	CAWKRTVLSYEQYF	TGTGCCTGGAAGAGGACAGTTCTATCCTACGAGCAGTACTTC
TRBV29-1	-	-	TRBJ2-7	CSVAKGHEQYF	TGCAGCGTCGCCAAGGGTCACGAGCAGTACTTC
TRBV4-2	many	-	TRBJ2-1	CASSQEVGTRSNEQFF	TGTGCCAGCAGCCAAGAGGTCGGGACGCGGTCCAATGAGCAGTTCTTC
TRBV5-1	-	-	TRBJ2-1	CASSRVWGDEQFF	TGCGCCAGCAGCCGGGTATGGGGGGATGAGCAGTTCTTC
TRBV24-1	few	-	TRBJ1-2	CATSLGANYGYTF	TGTGCCACCAGCCTCGGTGCTAACTATGGCTACACCTTC
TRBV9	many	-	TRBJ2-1	CASSVGSNEQFF	TGTGCCAGCAGCGTAGGGTCCAATGAGCAGTTCTTC
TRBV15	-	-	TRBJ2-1	CATSMTPFAEQFF	TGTGCCACCAGCATGACTCCCTTCGCTGAGCAGTTCTTC
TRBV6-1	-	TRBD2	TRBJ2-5	CASSKPTSGTETQYF	TGTGCCAGCAGTAAGCCGACTAGCGGAACGGAGACCCAGTACTTC
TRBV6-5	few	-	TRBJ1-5	CASSSDTNQPQHF	TGTGCCAGCAGTTCGGACACCAATCAGCCCCAGCATTTT
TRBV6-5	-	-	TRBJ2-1	CASSYYQGNEQFF	TGTGCCAGCAGTTACTATCAGGGGAATGAGCAGTTCTTC
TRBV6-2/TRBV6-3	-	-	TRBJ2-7	CASSYGAGFGEQYF	TGTGCCAGCAGTTACGGGGCTGGCTTTGGCGAGCAGTACTTC
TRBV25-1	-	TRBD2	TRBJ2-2	CASDPSASGNTGELFF	TGTGCCAGCGACCCTTCGGCTAGCGGCAACACCGGGGAGCTGTTTTTT
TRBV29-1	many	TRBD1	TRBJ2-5	CSVNRGSGETQYF	TGCAGCGTTAACAGGGGAAGTGGGGAGACCCAGTACTTC
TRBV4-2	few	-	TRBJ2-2	CASNQKDWTTGTGELFF	TGTGCCAGCAACCAAAAGGATTGGACAACGGGCACCGGGGAGCTGTTTTTT
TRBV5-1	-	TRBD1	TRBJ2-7	CASSQPSGQGRSYEQYF	TGCGCCAGCAGCCAACCATCGGGACAGGGACGGTCCTACGAGCAGTACTTC
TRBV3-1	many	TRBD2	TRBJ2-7	CASSQGFLAGSIYEQYF	TGTGCCAGCAGCCAAGGCTTCCTAGCGGGGAGTATCTACGAGCAGTACTTC
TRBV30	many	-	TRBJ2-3	CAWSGVTDTQYF	TGTGCCTGGAGCGGGGTCACAGATACGCAGTATTTT
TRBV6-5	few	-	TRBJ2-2	CASSWGLGRGTGELFF	TGTGCCAGCAGTTGGGGCTTAGGGCGAGGCACCGGGGAGCTGTTTTTT
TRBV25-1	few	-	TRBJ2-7	CASSEGGRGSSYEQYF	TGTGCCAGCAGTGAGGGAGGTCGGGGGAGCTCCTACGAGCAGTACTTC
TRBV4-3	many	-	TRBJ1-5	CASSQGWGMGEPQHF	TGCGCCAGCAGCCAAGGGTGGGGAATGGGGGAGCCCCAGCATTTT
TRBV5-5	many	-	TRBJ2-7	CASSLGPNYEQYF	TGTGCCAGCAGCCTAGGACCTAACTACGAGCAGTACTTC
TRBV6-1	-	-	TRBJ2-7	CASGVTDRYDPRRYEQYF	TGTGCCAGCGGGGTCACAGACAGGTACGATCCCAGGCGCTACGAGCAGTACTTC
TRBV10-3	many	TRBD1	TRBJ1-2	CAISGTGDGYTF	TGTGCCATCAGCGGGACAGGGGATGGCTACACCTTC
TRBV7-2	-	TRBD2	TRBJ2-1	CASNPSGRVDEQFF	TGTGCCAGCAATCCTAGCGGGAGGGTTGATGAGCAGTTCTTC
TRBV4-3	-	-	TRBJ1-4	CASSQGGWSDNNEKLFF	TGCGCCAGCAGCCAAGGAGGATGGTCCGATAATAATGAAAAACTGTTTTTT
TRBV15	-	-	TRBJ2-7	CATSRGEGYEQYF	TGTGCCACCAGCAGAGGGGAAGGGTACGAGCAGTACTTC
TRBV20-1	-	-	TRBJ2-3	CSATRTTGLTDTQYF	TGCAGTGCCACTAGGACTACTGGACTCACAGATACGCAGTATTTT
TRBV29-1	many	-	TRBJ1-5	CSVGSSNQPQHF	TGCAGCGTTGGGAGTAGCAATCAGCCCCAGCATTTT
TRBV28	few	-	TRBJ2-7	CASSLGGSVYEQYF	TGTGCCAGCAGTTTAGGGGGGTCGGTGTACGAGCAGTACTTC
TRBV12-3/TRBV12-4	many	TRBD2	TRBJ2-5	CASSLASGGALGETQYF	TGTGCCAGCAGTTTGGCTAGCGGGGGGGCCCTGGGAGAGACCCAGTACTTC